This T cell receptor beta chain is drawn from a study of T-cell memory formation after mild COVID-19. Germline lookup yields CDR1 MNHEY and CDR2 SVGAGI. Deletions cut 4 bases from V and 9 bases from J, with 12 bases between. The CDR3 loop spans 13 amino acids. Findings and caveats of the study: Within pre-infection memory, some responding clones were found, suggesting cross-reactive memory joined.

This clonotype was observed once. Antigen: not known. TCRdb re-called the 5' RACE reads through MiXCR, storing one row per CDR3 protein. This sample has more than 400,000 distinct CDR3 sequences, with about 20% found just once. Sequenced material: PBMCs or a T cell subset sorted from them (not recorded which). This chain uses TRBV6-5 with TRBJ2-2; D is perhaps TRBD2 (5 bases). This sequence originates from an adult woman who had mild COVID-19 (a few samples of this study predate the infection). Cell type and time point are not known. The CDR3 here is CASSLLGPRELFF. DNA for the CDR3: TGTGCCAGCAGTTTACTAGGGCCCAGGGAGCTGTTTTTT.